These T cell receptor beta chains were read from a single sample in a study of T cell responses to AZD1222 COVID-19 vaccine. The data were produced by immunoSEQ multiplex PCR, yet TCRdb's version contains in-frame clones alone and is incomplete. The sample holds 90,000 to 150,000 clones, 70% to 90% seen once. Sequencing used peripheral blood, obtained on day 0 of AZD1222 vaccination. All receptors come from an adult in good health. Each CDR3 is given with its conserved first and last residue. Fields, in order: J gene, V gene, clone size, D gene, CDR3 DNA, CDR3 protein. D genes are given only for firm matches. Expanded clones are given a class, and other clones once, few, many or no size at all.

J: TRBJ2-7
V: TRBV10-3
size: NA
D: NA
DNA: TGTGCCATCAGGACTAGTATCACCTACGAGCAGTACTTC
CDR3: CAIRTSITYEQYF

J: TRBJ1-5
V: TRBV29-1
size: NA
D: NA
DNA: TGCAGCGTTGCGGGAGGGGCGTATAGCAATCAGCCCCAGCATTTT
CDR3: CSVAGGAYSNQPQHF

J: TRBJ1-2
V: TRBV11-2
size: few
D: NA
DNA: TGTGCCAGCAGCTTAGACCGGACCCGCGGCTACACCTTC
CDR3: CASSLDRTRGYTF

J: TRBJ2-7
V: TRBV18
size: NA
D: TRBD1
DNA: TGTGCCAGCTCGCCAACGGACAGGGACTACGAGCAGTACTTC
CDR3: CASSPTDRDYEQYF

J: TRBJ1-1
V: TRBV3-1/TRBV3-2
size: NA
D: TRBD1
DNA: TGTGCCAGCAGCCGCAGGGGGGGCACTGAAGCTTTCTTT
CDR3: CASSRRGGTEAFF

J: TRBJ1-1
V: TRBV5-1
size: NA
D: NA
DNA: TGCGCCAGCAGCCCAGCCTTGAACACTGAAGCTTTCTTT
CDR3: CASSPALNTEAFF

J: TRBJ1-1
V: TRBV19
size: NA
D: NA
DNA: TGTGCCAGTAGTTGGCCGAACACTGAAGCTTTCTTT
CDR3: CASSWPNTEAFF

J: TRBJ2-2
V: TRBV19
size: NA
D: NA
DNA: TGTGCCAGTACGTCAGGGGAGCTGTTTTTT
CDR3: CASTSGELFF

J: TRBJ2-7
V: TRBV4-2
size: NA
D: TRBD2
DNA: TGTGCCAGCAGCCAAGCCCAACTAGCGGGTAGCTCCTACGAGCAGTACTTC
CDR3: CASSQAQLAGSSYEQYF

J: TRBJ1-5
V: TRBV7-2
size: NA
D: NA
DNA: TGTGCCAGCAGCTTAGCGAGGGGGAACAATCAGCCCCAGCATTTT
CDR3: CASSLARGNNQPQHF

J: TRBJ2-7
V: TRBV4-2
size: NA
D: TRBD2
DNA: TGTGCCAGCAGCCAGCAACCCACGATAGCGGGGGGGCCCTACGAGCAGTACTTC
CDR3: CASSQQPTIAGGPYEQYF

J: TRBJ2-5
V: TRBV14
size: NA
D: NA
DNA: TGTGCCAGCAGCCAACCGAAAGAGACCCAGTACTTC
CDR3: CASSQPKETQYF

J: TRBJ1-5
V: TRBV28
size: NA
D: NA
DNA: TGTGCCAGCAGTTTATGGACTACAGGGCTCCCTAAGGCCCAGCATTTT
CDR3: CASSLWTTGLPKAQHF

J: TRBJ2-7
V: TRBV4-1
size: NA
D: NA
DNA: TGCGCCAGCAGCCAAGACGAGGCCAGTGCTACGCAGCAGTACTTC
CDR3: CASSQDEASATQQYF

J: TRBJ2-7
V: TRBV6-5
size: NA
D: NA
DNA: TGTGCCAGCAGGAAACAGGTTTCCTACGAGCAGTACTTC
CDR3: CASRKQVSYEQYF

J: TRBJ2-3
V: TRBV7-9
size: NA
D: NA
DNA: TGTGCCAGCAGCTCTCCGGAAATGGGCACAGATACGCAGTATTTT
CDR3: CASSSPEMGTDTQYF

J: TRBJ2-7
V: TRBV27
size: NA
D: TRBD2
DNA: TGTGCCAGCCGCGGGGGCTCCTACGAGCAGTACTTC
CDR3: CASRGGSYEQYF

J: TRBJ1-2
V: TRBV7-2
size: NA
D: NA
DNA: TGTGCCAGCAGCTCTGGACCTTTGGGTGGCTACACCTTC
CDR3: CASSSGPLGGYTF

J: TRBJ2-5
V: TRBV3-1/TRBV3-2
size: NA
D: TRBD1
DNA: TGTGCCAGCAGCCATCTACTGGACAGGCAAGAGACCCAGTACTTC
CDR3: CASSHLLDRQETQYF

J: TRBJ1-4
V: TRBV28
size: NA
D: NA
DNA: TGTGCCAGCACCCTAGGGGGAACAACTAATGAAAAACTGTTTTTT
CDR3: CASTLGGTTNEKLFF

J: TRBJ1-2
V: TRBV28
size: NA
D: NA
DNA: TGTGCCAGCAGTTTACTTCCAAATAGGCCCTCTAACTATGGCTACACCTTC
CDR3: CASSLLPNRPSNYGYTF

J: TRBJ2-3
V: TRBV7-9
size: NA
D: NA
DNA: TGTGCCAGCAGCCGGGACAAAAGGGGAGATACGCAGTATTTT
CDR3: CASSRDKRGDTQYF

J: TRBJ2-3
V: TRBV7-3
size: NA
D: TRBD2
DNA: TGTGCCAGCAGCCTAGCGGGAAGCACAGATACGCAGTATTTT
CDR3: CASSLAGSTDTQYF

J: TRBJ1-2
V: TRBV7-9
size: NA
D: NA
DNA: TGTGCCAGCAGCCCGGCAGGCTACAGGGCTAACTATGGCTACACCTTC
CDR3: CASSPAGYRANYGYTF

J: TRBJ2-2
V: TRBV5-1
size: NA
D: NA
DNA: TGCGCCAGCAGCTTTGACCAAAACACCGGGGAGCTGTTTTTT
CDR3: CASSFDQNTGELFF

J: TRBJ2-5
V: TRBV7-2
size: NA
D: TRBD2
DNA: TGTGCCAGCAGCTACACCGGGACTAGCGGGGGGGCCCGGGAGACCCAGTACTTC
CDR3: CASSYTGTSGGARETQYF